These 27 T cell receptor beta chains came from one sample sequenced in a study of PD-L1 blockade in urothelial cancer. Produced via immunoSEQ multiplex PCR; TCRdb's table is partial and in-frame only. The sample has over 65,000 clones, less than 90% seen once; the top ten hold 4.7%. The specimen was PBMCs, collected around atezolizumab (anti-PD-L1) treatment. The receptor source for this set is a man between 65 and 80 years old with urothelial cancer.

The rearrangement uses TRBV5-1 and TRBJ2-7, with 8 bases fitting TRBD1. The V gene's germline CDR1 is SGHRS and CDR2 YFSETQ. The CDR3 spans 14 residues. The J segment lost 0 bases and the V segment lost 3 bases, leaving 2 bases of the junction unmatched. CDR3 in amino acids: CASSWTGPSYEQYF. CDR3 nucleotide sequence: TGCGCCAGCAGCTGGACAGGGCCCTCCTACGAGCAGTACTTC. Filled out from reference TRBV5-1 and TRBJ2-7, the complete variable domain reads KAGVTQTPRYLIKTRGQQVTLSCSPISGHRSVSWYQQTPGQGLQFLFEYFSETQRNKGNFPGRFSGRQFSNSRSEMNVSTLELGDSALYLCASSWTGPSYEQYFGPGTRLTVT.

The chain employs TRBV6-1 and TRBJ2-3, with a weak D call TRBD2 (6 bases). Per germline, CDR1 MNHNS and CDR2 SASEGT. V lost 0 bases to trimming and J lost 3 bases, with 10 bases between them. The CDR3 runs 15 residues. In DNA form, the CDR3 reads TGTGCCAGCAGTGAAGCCAGCGGGTGGACAGATACGCAGTATTTT. Encoded protein: CASSEASGWTDTQYF.

V is TRBV19 and J is TRBJ2-7, with TRBD2 identical over 7 bases. The CDR3 runs 14 residues. V was pared by 7 bases and J by 1 base, with 7 bases of the junction left unmatched. Germline V CDR1 and CDR2: LNHDA, SQIVND (reference sequence). The CDR3 protein is CASKAGAASYEQYF. The CDR3 bases are TGTGCCAGTAAGGCGGGAGCAGCTTCCTACGAGCAGTACTTC.

The rearrangement uses TRBV5-1 and TRBJ2-1; D is unresolved. Trimming took off 4 bases at V and 0 bases at J, with 11 bases between the two ends. Germline CDR1 is SGHRS and CDR2 is YFSETQ. The CDR3 is made up of 15 amino acids. This CDR3 is CASSIDTSSYNEQFF. The CDR3 nucleotides read TGCGCCAGCAGCATAGACACAAGCTCCTACAATGAGCAGTTCTTC.

The V and J genes are TRBV28 and TRBJ2-7, with 9 nucleotides matching TRBD2. The CDR3 runs to 12 residues. Germline CDR1 and CDR2: MDHEN and SYDVKM. V trimming: 10 bases; J trimming: 7 bases; junction bases outside the gene matches: 8. CDR3 loop: CATQGLAGEQYF. CDR3 coding DNA: TGTGCCACCCAGGGCCTAGCGGGAGAGCAGTACTTC.

This chain connects TRBV6-5 to TRBJ2-4, with 9 bases lining up with TRBD1. CDR1 MNHEY and CDR2 SVGAGI come from the germline V gene. Unmatched junction bases numbered 6, after V lost 6 bases and J lost 6 bases. This CDR3 spans 14 amino acids. CDR3 nucleotide sequence: TGTGCCAGCAGGACGGGACAGGGTGGAAACATTCAGTACTTC. It yields the protein CASRTGQGGNIQYF.

The rearrangement uses TRBV11-2 and TRBJ1-1; D is ambiguous. Trimming shortened V by 6 bases and J by 1 base, and 9 bases separated the two germline ends. Germline CDR1 SGHAT, CDR2 FQNNGV. This CDR3 has 13 residues. CDR3 DNA sequence: TGTGCCAGCAGTGTAGACACGAACACTGAAGCTTTCTTT. Translated, it gives CASSVDTNTEAFF.

This chain uses TRBV7-9 with TRBJ1-4; weak D call: TRBD1 (6 bases). Trimming removed 10 bases at V and 3 bases at J, with 15 bases between. CDR3 length equals 14 residues. Per the germline V gene, CDR1 is SEHNR and CDR2 is FQNEAQ (reference sequence). Here the CDR3 reads CATSPGTPNEKLFF. For the CDR3, the DNA is TGTGCCACCTCCCCCGGGACACCTAATGAAAAACTGTTTTTT.

The chain links TRBV9 to TRBJ2-7; D is perhaps TRBD1 (5 bases). The ends were cut back, 0 bases at V and 2 bases at J, with 9 bases in the middle. This CDR3 is 14 amino acids long. The germline V gene has CDR1 SGDLS and CDR2 YYNGEE. The CDR3 DNA follows: TGTGCCAGCAGCGTAGACCAGGGAACCTACGAGCAGTACTTC. This encodes CASSVDQGTYEQYF.

The rearrangement joins TRBV28 to TRBJ2-7; 8 nucleotides match TRBD2. This CDR3 has 13 residues. Germline V gene data show CDR1 as MDHEN and CDR2 as SYDVKM. Trimming removed 5 bases from V and 9 bases from J; junction bases left unmatched: 9. The CDR3 DNA reads as TGTGCCAGCAGTCAATCAGCGGGAGTATGGCAGTACTTC. This encodes CASSQSAGVWQYF.

This clone appeared once. The J gene is TRBJ2-7, the V gene TRBV19; 10 positions match TRBD2. CDR1 is LNHDA, CDR2 SQIVND, per germline (reference sequence). With 8 bases clipped from V and 2 bases from J, the junction kept 15 bases outside the gene matches. This CDR3 has 17 amino acids. The CDR3 sequence: CASSLRTSGALPYEQYF. DNA for the CDR3: TGTGCCAGTTCCCTACGGACTAGCGGTGCCCTCCCCTACGAGCAGTACTTC.

This clone was seen a handful of times. The V gene is TRBV28, the J gene TRBJ2-7; D not certain. V dropped 3 bases and J dropped 3 bases, with 9 bases sitting between them. The V gene's germline CDR1 is MDHEN and CDR2 SYDVKM. CDR3 length: 13 amino acids. Here the CDR3 reads CASSFIQNYEQYF. CDR3 nucleotides: TGTGCCAGCAGTTTTATACAGAACTACGAGCAGTACTTC.

The chain employs TRBV14 and TRBJ2-3; TRBD1 matches 7 bases. This CDR3 contains 16 residues. V lost 4 bases to trimming and J lost 5 bases; unmatched junction nucleotides: 12. Germline V CDR1 and CDR2: SGHDN, FVKESK. CDR3 DNA: TGTGCCAGCAGCCCCTGGACAGGTGGAGGAAGAGATACGCAGTATTTT. Amino acids: CASSPWTGGGRDTQYF.

The rearrangement joins TRBV5-6 to TRBJ2-7, with 7 bases aligning to TRBD1. This CDR3 is 14 amino acids long. The germline gives CDR1 SGHDT, CDR2 YYEEEE. Germline trimming cut 3 bases from V and 6 bases from J; bases unmatched to any gene: 9. CDR3 loop: CASSSLKGQLEQYF. The CDR3 nucleotides are TGTGCCAGCAGCTCACTAAAGGGACAGCTCGAGCAGTACTTC. The whole variable domain, remainder taken from reference TRBV5-6 and TRBJ2-7, is DAGVTQSPTHLIKTRGQQVTLRCSPKSGHDTVSWYQQALGQGPQFIFQYYEEEERQRGNFPDRFSGHQFPNYSSELNVNALLLGDSALYLCASSSLKGQLEQYFGPGTRLTVT.

This clone was observed once. The chain couples TRBV7-9 to TRBJ2-3; 12 bases align to TRBD2. Germline V gives CDR1 SEHNR, CDR2 FQNEAQ (reference sequence). V lost 4 bases, J lost 3 bases, and 2 bases stayed unmatched. The CDR3 sequence is 15 residues long. As DNA, the CDR3 is TGTGCCAGCAGCTCTACTAGCGGGAGGACAGATACGCAGTATTTT. Translation: CASSSTSGRTDTQYF.

This chain uses TRBV23-1 with TRBJ2-3, with 11 nucleotides matching TRBD2. TRBV23-1 is reported as an ORF; its role is uncertain. This CDR3 region has 19 residues. V trimming: 6 bases; J trimming: 1 base; junction bases outside the gene matches: 15. CDR3 sequence reads: CASRVPGLAVFFGTDTQYF. The CDR3 DNA follows: TGCGCCAGCAGGGTCCCGGGACTAGCGGTTTTCTTTGGCACAGATACGCAGTATTTT.

The chain is built from TRBV28 and TRBJ2-7; 7 positions match TRBD1. Trimming removed 5 bases from V and 4 bases from J; junction bases left unmatched: 8. The V gene's germline CDR1 is MDHEN and CDR2 SYDVKM. The CDR3 is 14 residues long. Here the CDR3 DNA reads TGTGCCAGCAGTACAGGGGACGGAACTTACGAGCAGTACTTC. This codes for CASSTGDGTYEQYF.

V gene TRBV20-1 combines with J gene TRBJ2-7; TRBD1 might be the D (7 bases). The ends were cut back, 7 bases at V and 6 bases at J, with 13 bases in the middle. The germline CDR1 and CDR2 sequences are DFQATT and SNEGSKA (reference sequence). This CDR3 is built from 11 residues. The CDR3 DNA is TGCAGTGGAACAGGGGAGGTCGAGCAGTACTTC. Protein product: CSGTGEVEQYF.

The V call is TRBV6-1, the J call TRBJ1-1, with a tentative D call TRBD1 (5 bases). Between the trimmed V and J ends, which lost 6 bases and 1 base, there was a span of 15 bases. This CDR3 has 15 residues. Per the germline V gene, CDR1 is MNHNS and CDR2 is SASEGT. The CDR3 sequence is CASRGSGGGNTEAFF. In DNA form, the CDR3 reads TGTGCCAGCAGGGGGTCCGGGGGGGGGAACACTGAAGCTTTCTTT.

The CDR3 coding sequence is TGTGCCAGCAGCCTCCAGGGACTATTGGAGACCCAGTACTTC. Translation: CASSLQGLLETQYF. The rearrangement uses TRBV28 and TRBJ2-5; 7 bases match TRBD2. The germline V gene encodes CDR1 MDHEN and CDR2 SYDVKM. The length of the CDR3 is 14 residues. J gave up 5 bases and V 6 bases, and 9 bases lay outside the gene matches.

Only one count was recorded for this clone. The V call is TRBV9, the J call TRBJ2-3; D is undetermined. The CDR3 covers 14 residues. The V end was cut by 3 bases, the J end by 2 bases, with 10 bases between. Germline values: CDR1 SGDLS, CDR2 YYNGEE. The CDR3 DNA follows: TGTGCCAGCAGCGAGCGTCTCTTCACAGATACGCAGTATTTT. Its translation: CASSERLFTDTQYF.

The chain couples TRBV27 to TRBJ2-5, with D possibly TRBD2 on 5 matching bases. Germline CDR1 MNHEY, CDR2 SMNVEV (reference sequence). This CDR3 spans 14 amino acids. V lost 3 bases and J 2 bases, leaving 10 bases between the germline ends. The CDR3 region has the DNA TGTGCCAGCAGTTTCAGCGGTTCACAAGAGACCCAGTACTTC. It encodes CASSFSGSQETQYF.

The chain combines TRBV5-5 with TRBJ1-3; D gene uncertain. Trimming took off 1 base at V and 2 bases at J, with 10 bases between the two ends. This CDR3 is built from 15 residues. Germline V gene lookup returns CDR1 SGHKS and CDR2 YYEKEE (reference sequence). CDR3 region: CASSLISQAGNTIYF. CDR3 in DNA: TGTGCCAGCAGCTTGATTTCGCAGGCTGGAAACACCATATATTTT.

The chain links TRBV30 to TRBJ2-3; no firm D call. The CDR3 totals 12 residues. CDR1 GTSNPN and CDR2 SVGIG come from the germline V gene (reference sequence). Between the trimmed V and J ends, which lost 0 bases and 7 bases, there was a span of 8 bases. The CDR3 loop reads CAWSVRSHTQYF. The CDR3 region has the DNA TGTGCCTGGAGTGTACGGTCACATACGCAGTATTTT.

A single count supports this clone. The chain carries TRBV11-2 and TRBJ1-1; a weak D match, TRBD1 (6 bases). The germline CDR1 and CDR2 sequences are SGHAT and FQNNGV. The CDR3 loop spans 15 amino acids. Trimming cost V 1 base and J 5 bases, with 14 bases left between them. The CDR3 DNA sequence: TGTGCCAGCAGCTTAGTCAGGGGCCGCGGGACTGAAGCTTTCTTT. It codes for CASSLVRGRGTEAFF.

The chain couples TRBV10-3 to TRBJ2-1; tentative D call: TRBD2 (5 bases). Trimming removed 7 bases from V and 5 bases from J, with 12 bases in between. The CDR3 has 13 residues. CDR1 is ENHRY, CDR2 SYGVKD, per germline. The CDR3 DNA follows: TGTGCCATCAAGGCGGGTAGGGACAATGAGCAGTTCTTC. This sequence encodes CAIKAGRDNEQFF.

V and J are TRBV7-3 and TRBJ2-2; a possible D gene is TRBD2 (5 bases). Trimming removed 6 bases from V and 3 bases from J, with 11 bases in between. CDR1 is SGHTA, CDR2 FQGTGA, per germline. The CDR3 extends over 14 amino acids. CDR3 coding DNA: TGTGCCAGCAGACCCGGGATATACACCGGGGAGCTGTTTTTT. It encodes CASRPGIYTGELFF.